This T cell receptor (beta chain) was sequenced in a study of blood T cell repertoires in COVID-19. Whole-study context: COVID-19 samples from acute and convalescent phases originated in the United States, Italy and Spain. Nucleic acid was either cDNA or gDNA, and it came from T cells, B-cell-depleted T cells, or PBMCs.

CDR3 size: 13 residues. Germline CDR1 is SQVTM and CDR2 is ANQGSEA. The V and J ends lost 5 bases and 3 bases, in that order; junction bases with no gene match: 5. Profiled with immunoSEQ multiplex PCR; TCRdb holds only in-frame clones, not every one. This sample has about 250,000 clones, with about 85% found just once. Sequencing used peripheral blood. The sequence came from a human donor with COVID-19, enrolled during active disease. The donor label of this sample is uncertain. The genes are TRBV29-1 and TRBJ1-1, with 8 bases fitting TRBD1. The CDR3 DNA reads as TGCAGCGTTCATACAGGGGGGGACACTGAAGCTTTCTTT. It yields the protein CSVHTGGDTEAFF.